A selection of T cell receptor beta chains follows, all from one sample in a study of shared clonotypes between healthy human individuals. Sequencing was performed with immunoSEQ multiplex PCR; in TCRdb, only in-frame clones are kept and a portion is missing. The table shows more than 2 million clones, with over 85% occurring only once. Sequencing was performed on naive CD4+ T cells sorted from blood. Receptors were obtained from a man between 18 and 35 years old in good health. Each CDR3 is given with its conserved first and last residue. The order of the fields is J gene, clone size, V gene, D gene, CDR3 protein, CDR3 DNA. D genes are given only for firm matches. Where a row states a size, it is once, few, many or the class of an expanded clone; other rows omit it.

j_gene: TRBJ1-2; abundance: -; v_gene: TRBV7-2; d_gene: -; CDR3aa: CASSWGDNYGYTF; CDR3nt: TGTGCCAGCAGCTGGGGGGATAACTATGGCTACACCTTC
j_gene: TRBJ1-5; abundance: -; v_gene: TRBV6-6; d_gene: TRBD1; CDR3aa: CACQGGSFINQPQHF; CDR3nt: TGTGCCTGCCAGGGGGGATCCTTTATCAATCAGCCCCAGCATTTT
j_gene: TRBJ2-7; abundance: -; v_gene: TRBV6-5; d_gene: -; CDR3aa: CASSYSLGGYEQYF; CDR3nt: TGTGCCAGCAGTTACTCCTTAGGTGGATACGAGCAGTACTTC
j_gene: TRBJ2-7; abundance: -; v_gene: TRBV7-2; d_gene: -; CDR3aa: CASSLRRNSYEQYF; CDR3nt: TGTGCCAGCAGCTTGCGTCGCAACTCCTACGAGCAGTACTTC
j_gene: TRBJ2-7; abundance: -; v_gene: TRBV7-2; d_gene: -; CDR3aa: CASSNKQGNAYEQYF; CDR3nt: TGTGCCAGCAGCAATAAGCAGGGGAATGCCTACGAGCAGTACTTC
j_gene: TRBJ1-3; abundance: -; v_gene: TRBV5-6; d_gene: -; CDR3aa: CASSGLPSGNTIYF; CDR3nt: TGTGCCAGCAGTGGGCTGCCCTCTGGAAACACCATATATTTT
j_gene: TRBJ2-2; abundance: -; v_gene: TRBV11-2; d_gene: TRBD1; CDR3aa: CASSFGTGKTGELFF; CDR3nt: TGTGCCAGCAGCTTTGGGACAGGGAAGACCGGGGAGCTGTTTTTT
j_gene: TRBJ2-1; abundance: -; v_gene: TRBV10-3; d_gene: -; CDR3aa: CAISIQGDNEQFF; CDR3nt: TGTGCCATCAGCATCCAGGGTGACAATGAGCAGTTCTTC
j_gene: TRBJ2-5; abundance: -; v_gene: TRBV4-3; d_gene: -; CDR3aa: CASSQDGHSQETQYF; CDR3nt: TGCGCCAGCAGCCAAGACGGCCACTCCCAAGAGACCCAGTACTTC
j_gene: TRBJ1-5; abundance: -; v_gene: TRBV5-1; d_gene: -; CDR3aa: CASSWGNPPNQPQHF; CDR3nt: TGCGCCAGCAGTTGGGGAAACCCCCCCAATCAGCCCCAGCATTTT
j_gene: TRBJ1-1; abundance: -; v_gene: TRBV4-3; d_gene: TRBD1; CDR3aa: CASSPSRDRVTEAFF; CDR3nt: TGCGCCAGCAGCCCCTCCCGGGACAGGGTCACTGAAGCTTTCTTT
j_gene: TRBJ2-3; abundance: -; v_gene: TRBV28; d_gene: -; CDR3aa: CASRRGSPSTDTQYF; CDR3nt: TGTGCCAGCAGAAGGGGAAGTCCCTCGACAGATACGCAGTATTTT
j_gene: TRBJ2-1; abundance: -; v_gene: TRBV28; d_gene: -; CDR3aa: CASSPRIPSYNEQFF; CDR3nt: TGTGCCAGCAGTCCTCGGATTCCCTCCTACAATGAGCAGTTCTTC
j_gene: TRBJ1-5; abundance: -; v_gene: TRBV6-6; d_gene: -; CDR3aa: CASSSQGPSNQPQHF; CDR3nt: TGTGCCAGCAGTTCACAGGGCCCGAGCAATCAGCCCCAGCATTTT
j_gene: TRBJ2-2; abundance: -; v_gene: TRBV5-1; d_gene: TRBD1; CDR3aa: CASNLEQGVSGELFF; CDR3nt: TGCGCCAGCAACTTAGAACAGGGGGTCTCCGGGGAGCTGTTTTTT
j_gene: TRBJ2-2; abundance: -; v_gene: TRBV7-9; d_gene: TRBD1; CDR3aa: CASSLAGTGSPGELFF; CDR3nt: TGTGCCAGCAGCTTAGCCGGGACAGGGTCCCCCGGGGAGCTGTTTTTT
j_gene: TRBJ2-4; abundance: -; v_gene: TRBV5-1; d_gene: TRBD2; CDR3aa: CASSPDSLAGPYIQYF; CDR3nt: TGCGCCAGCAGCCCTGACTCACTAGCGGGGCCGTACATTCAGTACTTC
j_gene: TRBJ1-6; abundance: -; v_gene: TRBV5-6; d_gene: -; CDR3aa: CASRHNNGSYNSPLHF; CDR3nt: TGTGCCAGCAGACATAACAATGGCTCCTATAATTCACCCCTCCACTTT
j_gene: TRBJ1-1; abundance: once; v_gene: TRBV7-2; d_gene: -; CDR3aa: CASSLGVGMNTEAFF; CDR3nt: TGTGCCAGCAGCTTAGGTGTAGGTATGAACACTGAAGCTTTCTTT
j_gene: TRBJ2-1; abundance: -; v_gene: TRBV7-2; d_gene: -; CDR3aa: CASSLGLVSYNEQFF; CDR3nt: TGTGCCAGCAGCTTAGGACTGGTCTCCTACAATGAGCAGTTCTTC
j_gene: TRBJ2-5; abundance: -; v_gene: TRBV7-8; d_gene: -; CDR3aa: CASSLGQIQETQYF; CDR3nt: TGTGCCAGCAGCCTCGGACAAATCCAAGAGACCCAGTACTTC
j_gene: TRBJ1-2; abundance: -; v_gene: TRBV19; d_gene: -; CDR3aa: CASSPQSSWGYTF; CDR3nt: TGTGCCAGTAGTCCACAGTCCTCTTGGGGCTACACCTTC
j_gene: TRBJ1-6; abundance: -; v_gene: TRBV7-2; d_gene: -; CDR3aa: CASSSLGSYNSPLHF; CDR3nt: TGTGCCAGCAGCTCCTTGGGGTCCTATAATTCACCCCTCCACTTT
j_gene: TRBJ2-3; abundance: -; v_gene: TRBV9; d_gene: -; CDR3aa: CASSPRGGGGWGTDTQYF; CDR3nt: TGTGCCAGCAGCCCCCGAGGTGGAGGGGGCTGGGGCACAGATACGCAGTATTTT
j_gene: TRBJ2-1; abundance: -; v_gene: TRBV29-1; d_gene: -; CDR3aa: CSVEELANNEQFF; CDR3nt: TGCAGCGTTGAGGAACTAGCTAACAATGAGCAGTTCTTC
j_gene: TRBJ2-5; abundance: once; v_gene: TRBV5-1; d_gene: TRBD1; CDR3aa: CASSPGTAATGTQYF; CDR3nt: TGCGCCAGCAGCCCCGGGACAGCTGCGACAGGGACCCAGTACTTC
j_gene: TRBJ1-2; abundance: -; v_gene: TRBV5-6; d_gene: -; CDR3aa: CASSLNGVSGYTF; CDR3nt: TGTGCCAGCAGCTTGAACGGGGTTAGTGGCTACACCTTC
j_gene: TRBJ2-3; abundance: -; v_gene: TRBV15; d_gene: TRBD2; CDR3aa: CATSPTTWGGDTQYF; CDR3nt: TGTGCCACCAGCCCTACTACCTGGGGGGGGGATACGCAGTATTTT
j_gene: TRBJ2-1; abundance: -; v_gene: TRBV7-9; d_gene: TRBD2; CDR3aa: CASSRQPGTSGNEQFF; CDR3nt: TGTGCCAGCAGCAGACAACCTGGGACTAGCGGTAATGAGCAGTTCTTC